These 21 T cell receptor beta chains originate from one sample sequenced in a study of shared clonotypes between healthy human individuals. Measured with immunoSEQ multiplex PCR; TCRdb has only the in-frame clones, and not every one. The sample carries about 680,000 clones, just over 90% recorded once. CD45RO-negative CD8 cells positively selected for CCR7 made up the naive population, which excluded terminally differentiated effector memory CD45RA+ cells. The sample consisted of naive CD8+ T cells sorted from blood. Receptors were obtained from a man aged 30 to 45 in good health.

This clone is a singleton in its sample. The chain is built from TRBV18 and TRBJ2-1; TRBD2 matches 9 bases. The CDR3 extends over 21 amino acids. CDR1 KGHSH and CDR2 LQKENI come from the germline V gene. The V segment lost 3 bases and the J segment 4 bases; nucleotides outside the gene matches: 22. CDR3 amino acids: CASSPGPGSLNSAGGYNEQFF. Written as DNA, the CDR3 is TGTGCCAGCTCACCGGGTCCGGGGTCACTGAATTCGGCGGGAGGGTACAATGAGCAGTTCTTC.

Details on this clone: At one boundary the junction diverges from the germline segment, which might be a read error. The gene calls are TRBV20-1 and TRBJ1-4; no definite D call. Per germline, CDR1 DFQATT and CDR2 SNEGSKA (reference sequence). The CDR3 length is 11 residues. CDR3 protein: CSARGGWELFF. The CDR3 DNA sequence: TGCAGTGCCAGAGGTGGCTGGGAACTGTTTTTT.

V gene TRBV27 combines with J gene TRBJ2-1; D call uncertain. The CDR3 runs 14 residues. Germline V gives CDR1 MNHEY, CDR2 SMNVEV (reference sequence). The germline V and J ends were trimmed by 3 bases and 7 bases, with 13 bases remaining between them. The CDR3 DNA follows: TGTGCCAGCAGTTTGGTGAGCCCCCCAAATGAGCAGTTCTTC. Translated, it gives CASSLVSPPNEQFF.

The V gene is TRBV27, the J gene TRBJ1-1, with 7 bases lining up with TRBD1. Trimming cost V 4 bases and J 2 bases; bases outside gene matches: 4. CDR3 length: 14 residues. CDR1 MNHEY and CDR2 SMNVEV come from the germline V gene (reference sequence). CDR3 in DNA: TGTGCCAGCAGTTCAGGGGGTCCCAACACTGAAGCTTTCTTT. Translation gives CASSSGGPNTEAFF.

The rearrangement joins TRBV30 to TRBJ2-7; D is tentatively TRBD1 or TRBD2 (5 bases each). Trimming took 8 bases from V and 4 from J, leaving 12 bases between them. The CDR3 runs 11 residues. CDR1 and CDR2 (germline): GTSNPN, SVGIG (reference sequence). CDR3 nucleotides: TGTGCCGGGGGTTCAAGTTACGAGCAGTACTTC. Amino acid sequence: CAGGSSYEQYF.

The rearrangement uses TRBV29-1 and TRBJ2-7, with D perhaps assigned TRBD1 or TRBD2 (6 bases each). Germline CDR1 SQVTM, CDR2 ANQGSEA. Trimming took off 5 bases at V and 3 bases at J, with 14 bases between the two ends. This CDR3 is 13 amino acids long. In nucleotides, the CDR3 is TGCAGCGTTAAGGAGGGGGTAAGCTACGAGCAGTACTTC. This codes for CSVKEGVSYEQYF.

This chain connects TRBV5-1 to TRBJ2-1; D ambiguous. The CDR3 totals 14 residues. Germline CDR1 reads SGHRS; CDR2 reads YFSETQ. V shed 0 bases and J shed 8 bases, with 12 bases lying between them. CDR3 in amino acids: CASSLELGIDEQFF. CDR3 bases: TGCGCCAGCAGCTTGGAGCTAGGCATCGATGAGCAGTTCTTC.

The CDR3 sequence is CASSIQGSGNTIYF. The CDR3 nucleotides read TGTGCCAGCAGCATACAGGGGTCCGGAAACACCATATATTTT. The chain links TRBV6-6 to TRBJ1-3; TRBD1 matches 7 bases. The trim removed 6 bases at V and 4 bases at J, leaving 6 bases unmatched. Germline CDR1 MNHNY, CDR2 SVGAGI (reference sequence). CDR3 length: 14 amino acids.

The rearrangement uses TRBV5-5 and TRBJ2-7; D may match TRBD1 or TRBD2 (6 bases each). CDR3 size: 14 residues. The V gene's germline CDR1 is SGHKS and CDR2 YYEKEE (reference sequence). The germline V and J ends were trimmed by 2 bases and 4 bases, with 13 bases remaining between them. CDR3 nucleotide sequence: TGTGCCAGCAGCTTCGGAGGGGGGATTTACGAGCAGTACTTC. Translated: CASSFGGGIYEQYF.

This chain uses TRBV5-8 with TRBJ1-2, with a weak D call TRBD1 (5 bases). Germline CDR1 SGHTS, CDR2 YDEGEE. The CDR3 runs to 14 residues. V was trimmed by 0 bases and J by 4 bases, leaving 10 bases between them. This chain's CDR3 is CASSLEGLLYGYTF. The CDR3 DNA is TGTGCCAGCAGCTTGGAGGGGCTCCTCTATGGCTACACCTTC.

This sequence joins TRBV19 and TRBJ2-7; TRBD2 agrees at 8 bases. This CDR3 has 14 amino acids. Trimming at V came to 5 bases and at J to 6 bases, leaving 9 bases not matched to a gene. Germline V lookup: CDR1 LNHDA, CDR2 SQIVND (reference sequence). CDR3 in DNA: TGTGCCAGTAGTCCCAGCGGGAGTGCGGGCGAGCAGTACTTC. It yields the protein CASSPSGSAGEQYF.

The V gene is TRBV29-1, the J gene TRBJ1-2, with 7 positions matching TRBD1. The CDR3 length is 12 residues. The V gene's germline CDR1 is SQVTM and CDR2 ANQGSEA. Trimming removed 3 bases from V and 8 bases from J; junction bases left unmatched: 6. CDR3 region: CSVDGRQGGYTF. The CDR3 DNA reads as TGCAGCGTTGATGGGCGACAGGGCGGCTACACCTTC.

The V and J genes are TRBV7-7 and TRBJ2-3, with D perhaps matching TRBD1 (5 bases). The CDR3 totals 16 residues. V lost 4 bases, J lost 2 bases, and 16 bases lay in between. The germline CDR1 and CDR2 sequences are SSHAT and FNYEAQ (reference sequence). This CDR3 reads CASSSGRGSSTDTQYF. As DNA, the CDR3 is TGTGCCAGCAGCTCAGGGCGTGGCTCTTCCACAGATACGCAGTATTTT.

V and J are TRBV28 and TRBJ2-1, with a tentative D call TRBD2 (5 bases). There are 13 residues in the CDR3. Germline values: CDR1 MDHEN, CDR2 SYDVKM. V dropped 6 bases and J dropped 7 bases, with 13 bases sitting between them. CDR3 loop: CASSERTNNEQFF. The CDR3 DNA reads TGTGCCAGCAGCGAGCGGACCAATAATGAGCAGTTCTTC.

This sequence joins TRBV11-2 and TRBJ1-1, with no clear D. Trimming cost V 5 bases and J 5 bases, with 9 bases left between them. The CDR3 loop spans 12 amino acids. CDR1 is SGHAT, CDR2 FQNNGV, per germline. CDR3 residues: CASSPSRTEAFF. Here the CDR3 DNA reads TGTGCCAGCAGCCCGTCTCGAACTGAAGCTTTCTTT.

V gene TRBV19 combines with J gene TRBJ2-7, with D hard to call. This CDR3 is 13 amino acids long. The germline V and J ends were trimmed by 5 bases and 3 bases, with 11 bases remaining between them. Germline V CDR1 and CDR2: LNHDA, SQIVND (reference sequence). The CDR3 here is CASSPAINYEQYF. DNA of the CDR3: TGTGCCAGTAGTCCTGCGATAAACTACGAGCAGTACTTC.

The V and J genes are TRBV4-3 and TRBJ2-7; the match to TRBD2 covers 11 bases. Looked up from germline, CDR1 is LGHNA and CDR2 is YSLEER. The CDR3 runs to 14 residues. The V gene end was trimmed by 8 bases and the J gene end by 1 base; junction bases not matched to a gene: 4. This CDR3 reads CASGLAGGSYEQYF. The DNA of the CDR3 is TGCGCCAGCGGGCTAGCGGGAGGATCCTACGAGCAGTACTTC.

The rearrangement links TRBV6-1 to TRBJ2-7; the D gene could be TRBD1 or TRBD2 (5 bases each). V was cut by 7 bases and J by 3 bases, with 19 bases left in between. The length of the CDR3 is 15 residues. Looked up from germline, CDR1 is MNHNS and CDR2 is SASEGT. CDR3 amino acids: CASILRTGRDYEQYF. In DNA form, the CDR3 reads TGTGCCAGCATACTCAGGACGGGACGGGACTACGAGCAGTACTTC.

The CDR3 nucleotides are TGTGCCAGCAGCTTAGAGGAACAGGGCCCGAACACTGAAGCTTTCTTT. It translates to CASSLEEQGPNTEAFF. This sequence joins TRBV11-2 and TRBJ1-1; D possibly corresponds to TRBD1 (6 bases). The CDR3 loop spans 16 amino acids. Trimming left V 0 bases short and J 1 base short, with 12 bases between. CDR1 is SGHAT, CDR2 FQNNGV, per germline. Full variable domain (missing parts from reference TRBV11-2 and TRBJ1-1): EAGVAQSPRYKIIEKRQSVAFWCNPISGHATLYWYQQILGQGPKLLIQFQNNGVVDDSQLPKDRFSAERLKGVDSTLKIQPAKLEDSAVYLCASSLEEQGPNTEAFFGQGTRLTVV.

This clone was observed once. The chain links TRBV7-2 to TRBJ2-2, with 11 bases matching TRBD2. The CDR3 runs to 16 residues. V gave up 6 bases and J gave up 2 bases; unmatched junction bases: 5. The germline V gene encodes CDR1 SGHTA and CDR2 FQGNSA. CDR3 loop: CASRTSGRHNTGELFF. DNA of the CDR3: TGTGCCAGCAGAACTAGCGGGAGACACAACACCGGGGAGCTGTTTTTT.

Regarding this clone: Other DNA sequences within the sample encode an identical CDR3. This sequence joins TRBV27 and TRBJ2-2; unclear D gene. V lost 3 bases to trimming and J lost 4 bases, with 3 bases between them. Germline CDR1 reads MNHEY; CDR2 reads SMNVEV (reference sequence). This CDR3 region has 12 residues. CDR3 sequence reads: CASSFGTGELFF. As DNA, the CDR3 is TGTGCCAGCAGTTTCGGCACCGGGGAGCTGTTTTTT.